This T cell receptor (beta chain) was captured by sequencing in a study of regulatory and conventional T cells in RAG deficiency. Study-wide results and limits: Omenn patients showed >80% Treg-Tconv overlap and shorter CDR3 lengths. Omenn CD25-high CD127-low cells may be activated cells, not true Tregs.

The sorted conventional CD4+ T cells were CD25-low and CD127-high, with genomic DNA sequenced. TCRdb's table, derived via immunoSEQ multiplex PCR, lists solely in-frame clones and lacks some. Of some 23,000 clones listed, 85% to 95% are singletons. Comments on this clone: Its matching antigen is unknown.

A further study also used this sample, focusing on regulatory T cells. That paper states: Amplification used 52 TRBV primers and 13 TRBJ primers.

Source material: CD4+ T cells sorted from blood. The source is a human donor in good health.

The CDR3 protein is CASSPRQEGSEQYF. The DNA of the CDR3 is TGTGCCAGCAGCCCTAGACAGGAGGGGAGCGAGCAGTACTTC. The chain is built from TRBV14 and TRBJ2-7, with D perhaps TRBD1 or TRBD2 (6 bases each). From germline, CDR1 is SGHDN and CDR2 FVKESK. The V end was cut by 4 bases, the J end by 6 bases, with 16 bases between. This CDR3 has 14 residues.